This T cell receptor (beta chain) was sequenced in a study of spatial heterogeneity in lung cancer. On the study more broadly: Tumor regions showed TCR transcript counts that correlated strongly with a T cell module score from matched bulk RNA-seq. Study findings and constraints: Tumoral mutation counts were tracked by counts of expanded intratumoral alpha and beta TCRs.

This clonotype has a handful of counts. What it binds is unknown. From the 5' RACE reads, TCRdb called clonotypes with MiXCR, one entry per CDR3 protein. In the table there are 2,000 to 3,000 distinct CDR3 sequences, about 7.4% of which are singletons. Time point: sample taken at primary tumor resection. The CDR3 is made up of 15 amino acids. With 0 bases clipped from V and 5 bases from J, the junction kept 4 bases outside the gene matches. Germline assignment: CDR1 SGHTA and CDR2 FQGTGA. The receptor comes from a female donor with early-stage non-small cell lung cancer. V and J are TRBV7-3 and TRBJ2-1, with TRBD2 matching 7 bases. This sample comprised lung tumor tissue, obtained at surgery. CDR3 amino acids: CASSLTTSQNNEQFF. In nucleotides, the CDR3 is TGTGCCAGCAGCTTAACGACTAGCCAAAACAATGAGCAGTTCTTC.